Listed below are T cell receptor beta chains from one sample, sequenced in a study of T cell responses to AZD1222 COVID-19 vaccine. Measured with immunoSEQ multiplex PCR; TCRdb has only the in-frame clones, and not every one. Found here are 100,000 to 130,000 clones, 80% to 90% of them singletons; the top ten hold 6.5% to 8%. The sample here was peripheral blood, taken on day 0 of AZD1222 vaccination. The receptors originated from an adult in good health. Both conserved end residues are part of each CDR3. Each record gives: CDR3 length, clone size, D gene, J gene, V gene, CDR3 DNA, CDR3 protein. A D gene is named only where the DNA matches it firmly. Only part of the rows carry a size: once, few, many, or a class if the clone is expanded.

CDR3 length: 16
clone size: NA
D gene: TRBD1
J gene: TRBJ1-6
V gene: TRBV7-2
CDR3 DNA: TGTGCCAGCAGCTCCCAGGGGGCCGGGAATAATTCACCCCTCCACTTT
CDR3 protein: CASSSQGAGNNSPLHF

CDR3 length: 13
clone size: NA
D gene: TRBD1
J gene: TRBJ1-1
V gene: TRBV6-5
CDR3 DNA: TGTGCCAGCCCGGGACAGGAGAACACTGAAGCTTTCTTT
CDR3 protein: CASPGQENTEAFF

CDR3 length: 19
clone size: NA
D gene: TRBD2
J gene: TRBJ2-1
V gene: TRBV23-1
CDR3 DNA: TGCGCCAGCAGTCAGCGTATGAAGCCGGGACTAGCGGGACCGAGCTTGCTGTTCTTC
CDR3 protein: CASSQRMKPGLAGPSLLFF

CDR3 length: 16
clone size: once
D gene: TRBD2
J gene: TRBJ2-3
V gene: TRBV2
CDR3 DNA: TGTGCCAGCAGTGACCTTTCGGGACTAGCCGGAGATACGCAGTATTTT
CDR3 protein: CASSDLSGLAGDTQYF

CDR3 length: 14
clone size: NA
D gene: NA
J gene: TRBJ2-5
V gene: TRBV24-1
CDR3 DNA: TGTGCCACCAGTGGGCAGGGAGTCCAAGAGACCCAGTACTTC
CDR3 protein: CATSGQGVQETQYF

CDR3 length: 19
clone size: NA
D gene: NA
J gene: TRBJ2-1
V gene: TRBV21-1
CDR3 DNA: TGTGCCAGATCCCCCCCCGAACCCATTAGCGGGATCTCCTACAATGAGCAGTTCTTC
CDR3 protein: CARSPPEPISGISYNEQFF

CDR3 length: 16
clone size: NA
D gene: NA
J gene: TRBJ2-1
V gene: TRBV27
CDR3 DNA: TGTGCCAGCAGTTTCGGGCGGGCCCTCCGACGCAATGAGCAGTTCTTC
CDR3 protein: CASSFGRALRRNEQFF

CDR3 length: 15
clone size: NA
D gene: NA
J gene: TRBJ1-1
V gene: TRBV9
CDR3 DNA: TGTGCCAGCAGCGTAGACATAGGGACCAACACTGAAGCTTTCTTT
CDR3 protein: CASSVDIGTNTEAFF

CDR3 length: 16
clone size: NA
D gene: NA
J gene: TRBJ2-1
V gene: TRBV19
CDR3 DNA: TGTGCCAGCCGCGAGGAGGCTAGCAGAATATACAATGAGCAGTTCTTC
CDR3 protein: CASREEASRIYNEQFF

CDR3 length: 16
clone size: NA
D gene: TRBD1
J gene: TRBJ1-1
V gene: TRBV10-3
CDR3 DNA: TGTGCCATCAAGGAAGGGACAGGGACAGGTGGGACTGAAGCTTTCTTT
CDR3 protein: CAIKEGTGTGGTEAFF

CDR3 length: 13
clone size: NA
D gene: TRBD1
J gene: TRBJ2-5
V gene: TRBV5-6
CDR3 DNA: TGTGCCAGCAGCCGAACAGGGGGAGAGACCCAGTACTTC
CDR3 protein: CASSRTGGETQYF